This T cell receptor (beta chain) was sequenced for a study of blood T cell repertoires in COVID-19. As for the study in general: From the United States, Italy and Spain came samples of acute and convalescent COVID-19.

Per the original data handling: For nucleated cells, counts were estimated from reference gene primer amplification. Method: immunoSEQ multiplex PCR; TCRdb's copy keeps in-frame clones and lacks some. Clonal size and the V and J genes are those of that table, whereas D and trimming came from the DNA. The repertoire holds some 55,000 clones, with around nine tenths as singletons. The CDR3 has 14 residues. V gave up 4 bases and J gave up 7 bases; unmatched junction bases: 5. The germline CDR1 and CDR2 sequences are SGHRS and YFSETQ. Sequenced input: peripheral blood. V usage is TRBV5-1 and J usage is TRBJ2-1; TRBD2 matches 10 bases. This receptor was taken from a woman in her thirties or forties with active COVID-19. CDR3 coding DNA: TGCGCCAGCAGCCAGCGGGGGGGTACGAATGAGCAGTTCTTC. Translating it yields CASSQRGGTNEQFF. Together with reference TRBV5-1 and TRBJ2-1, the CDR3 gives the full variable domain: KAGVTQTPRYLIKTRGQQVTLSCSPISGHRSVSWYQQTPGQGLQFLFEYFSETQRNKGNFPGRFSGRQFSNSRSEMNVSTLELGDSALYLCASSQRGGTNEQFFGPGTRLTVL.